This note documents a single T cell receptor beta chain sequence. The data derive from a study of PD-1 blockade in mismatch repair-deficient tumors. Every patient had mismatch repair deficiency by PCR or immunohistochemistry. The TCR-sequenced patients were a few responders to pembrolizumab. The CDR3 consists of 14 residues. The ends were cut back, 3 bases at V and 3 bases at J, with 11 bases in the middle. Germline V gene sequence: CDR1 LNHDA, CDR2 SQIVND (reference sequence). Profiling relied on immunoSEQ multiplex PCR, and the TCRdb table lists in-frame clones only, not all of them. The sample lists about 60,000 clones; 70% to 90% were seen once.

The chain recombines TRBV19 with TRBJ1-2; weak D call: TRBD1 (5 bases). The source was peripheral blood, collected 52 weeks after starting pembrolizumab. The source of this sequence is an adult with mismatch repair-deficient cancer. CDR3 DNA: TGTGCCAGTAGTATCGGGCAGGGTCACTATGGCTACACCTTC. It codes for CASSIGQGHYGYTF.